A selection of T cell receptor beta chains follows, all from one sample in a study of radiation and T cells in renal cell carcinoma. Measured with immunoSEQ multiplex PCR; TCRdb has only the in-frame clones, and not every one. This sample carries about 60,000 clones, around three quarters of them seen once, and the ten largest clones take roughly 7%. The sample was blood, taken from a patient whose treatment included radiotherapy and nephrectomy. The receptor source for this set is a man in his sixties with renal cell carcinoma. The CDR3 runs from the conserved cysteine through the conserved F or W. The D gene is left open where the match is weak. Size is omitted from some rows. Given values are once, few, many or a class for expanded clones.

d_call j_call v_call clone_size cdr3_aa cdr3_nt
- TRBJ2-3 TRBV29-1 - CSVGGSGTPVGADTQYF TGCAGCGTTGGGGGGTCCGGGACCCCGGTTGGCGCAGATACGCAGTATTTT
- TRBJ2-5 TRBV7-6 many CASSLRFEETQYF TGTGCCAGCAGCCTAAGGTTTGAAGAGACCCAGTACTTC
- TRBJ1-1 TRBV6-5 - CASSYSTGRTEAFF TGTGCCAGCAGTTACTCTACAGGGAGGACTGAAGCTTTCTTT
- TRBJ2-2 TRBV4-3 - CASSQDEEGNTGELFF TGCGCCAGCAGCCAAGATGAGGAGGGGAACACCGGGGAGCTGTTTTTT
- TRBJ1-2 TRBV7-2 once CASSLDPLGARGYTF TGTGCCAGCAGCTTAGACCCTCTCGGGGCGCGGGGCTACACCTTC
TRBD1 TRBJ1-6 TRBV18 - CASSPPGQGNDSPLHF TGTGCCAGCTCACCACCTGGACAGGGTAATGATTCACCCCTCCACTTT
- TRBJ2-5 TRBV5-1 - CASSLVLDYPQETQYF TGCGCCAGCAGCTTGGTCCTGGACTATCCCCAAGAGACCCAGTACTTC
- TRBJ1-1 TRBV6-6 - CASTPHFGDTEAFF TGTGCCAGCACCCCGCATTTCGGGGACACTGAAGCTTTCTTT
TRBD1 TRBJ1-5 TRBV15 once CATSNWDSSNQPQHF TGTGCCACCAGCAATTGGGACAGTAGCAATCAGCCCCAGCATTTT
TRBD2 TRBJ2-4 TRBV9 once CASSVGGTSNIQYF TGTGCCAGCAGCGTAGGAGGGACTAGCAACATTCAGTACTTC
TRBD1 TRBJ2-2 TRBV7-6 - CASSRRTGTNTGELFF TGTGCCAGCAGCCGAAGGACAGGGACGAACACCGGGGAGCTGTTTTTT
- TRBJ2-1 TRBV6-1 - CATRDLSYNEQFF TGTGCCACCCGGGACCTCTCCTACAATGAGCAGTTCTTC
- TRBJ2-7 TRBV9 - CASSSGRGITDYEQYF TGTGCCAGCAGCTCCGGCCGTGGAATTACGGACTACGAGCAGTACTTC
TRBD2 TRBJ2-3 TRBV4-3 - CASSQEGLAGVHTDTQYF TGCGCCAGCAGCCAAGAGGGACTAGCGGGGGTCCACACAGATACGCAGTATTTT